These 11 T cell receptor beta chains share one sample of origin, sequenced in a study of cytomegalovirus exposure and HLA in healthy donors. Primers included in the PCR were 60 Vbeta and 13 Jbeta primers. Data came from immunoSEQ multiplex PCR; TCRdb stores just in-frame clones and leaves some out. The table has 150,000 to 200,000 clones, about four fifths seen once. Sample: PBMCs. The receptor set was obtained from a man aged 25-45 years in good health and CMV-seronegative.

The chain is built from TRBV5-1 and TRBJ1-4; TRBD1 agrees at 9 bases. The CDR3 consists of 16 residues. J lost 4 bases, V lost 4 bases, and 8 bases had no gene match. The V gene's germline CDR1 is SGHRS and CDR2 YFSETQ. The CDR3 is CASSRDRAGDNEKLFF. CDR3 in DNA: TGCGCCAGCAGCCGGGACAGGGCGGGGGATAATGAAAAACTGTTTTTT. Drawing the rest from reference TRBV5-1 and TRBJ1-4, the complete variable domain is KAGVTQTPRYLIKTRGQQVTLSCSPISGHRSVSWYQQTPGQGLQFLFEYFSETQRNKGNFPGRFSGRQFSNSRSEMNVSTLELGDSALYLCASSRDRAGDNEKLFFGSGTQLSVL.

This clone was seen more than once but under ten times. The rearrangement joins TRBV6-4 to TRBJ2-2; 7 positions agree with TRBD1. The germline V gene encodes CDR1 MRHNA and CDR2 SNTAGT. The CDR3 is 14 amino acids. Trimming cost V 4 bases and J 5 bases; bases outside gene matches: 4. The CDR3 protein is CASSGEGATGELFF. Written as DNA, the CDR3 is TGTGCCAGCAGTGGAGAGGGGGCAACCGGGGAGCTGTTTTTT.

This chain joins TRBV7-9 and TRBJ2-7; D unresolved. The CDR3 is 13 residues long. The germline V gene encodes CDR1 SEHNR and CDR2 FQNEAQ (reference sequence). Trimming stripped 4 bases from V and 4 bases from J, with 11 bases between. The CDR3 nucleotides are TGTGCCAGCAGCTCATCTGACACGTACGAGCAGTACTTC. Protein: CASSSSDTYEQYF.

The rearrangement joins TRBV15 to TRBJ2-7; D unresolved. This CDR3 is built from 12 residues. Trimming took 0 bases from V and 6 from J, leaving 6 bases between them. In germline, CDR1 is LNHNV, CDR2 YYDKDF (reference sequence). The CDR3 region has the DNA TGTGCCACCAGCAGAGATTTCGGCGAGCAGTACTTC. Translating gives CATSRDFGEQYF.

V is TRBV4-3 and J is TRBJ1-1; no clear D gene. The germline V gene has CDR1 LGHNA and CDR2 YSLEER. V lost 3 bases to trimming and J lost 4 bases, with 12 bases between them. The CDR3 has 14 amino acids. The CDR3 bases are TGCGCCAGCAGCCATGGGAGTCGGAGCACTGAAGCTTTCTTT. It yields the protein CASSHGSRSTEAFF.

This clone was seen once. The V and J genes are TRBV9 and TRBJ2-4; 10 bases are shared with TRBD2. CDR1 SGDLS and CDR2 YYNGEE come from the germline V gene. CDR3 length equals 17 residues. V lost 4 bases to trimming and J lost 0 bases; unmatched junction nucleotides: 7. CDR3 coding DNA: TGTGCCAGCAGCCCCTCGGTAGCGGGGGGAGCCAAAAACATTCAGTACTTC. This codes for CASSPSVAGGAKNIQYF.

V is TRBV27 and J is TRBJ2-1, with D perhaps matching TRBD2 (7 bases). Germline V CDR1 and CDR2: MNHEY, SMNVEV (reference sequence). Trimming shortened V by 3 bases and J by 3 bases, and 9 bases separated the two germline ends. This CDR3 has 14 residues. CDR3 loop: CASSLRGGYNEQFF. In DNA, the CDR3 is TGTGCCAGCAGTTTGAGGGGGGGCTACAATGAGCAGTTCTTC.

The V and J genes are TRBV28 and TRBJ1-4; possible D gene TRBD1, 6 bases. The CDR3 has 14 amino acids. With 7 bases removed from V and 6 bases from J, the gap between germline ends came to 15 bases. Germline V gene data show CDR1 as MDHEN and CDR2 as SYDVKM. CDR3 DNA: TGTGCCAGCAAAGAGTGGGGGGGCTATGAAAAACTGTTTTTT. Protein: CASKEWGGYEKLFF.

The gene calls are TRBV4-1 and TRBJ1-1; no firm D call. V was trimmed by 1 base and J by 6 bases, leaving 12 bases between them. The CDR3 has 14 residues. CDR1 is MGHRA and CDR2 is YSYEKL in the germline V gene. The CDR3 loop reads CASSQAGSWAEAFF. CDR3 nucleotides: TGCGCCAGCAGCCAAGCGGGGAGTTGGGCTGAAGCTTTCTTT.

The rearrangement links TRBV30 to TRBJ1-2; D remains ambiguous. The germline V and J ends were trimmed by 1 base and 5 bases, with 8 bases remaining between them. CDR1 and CDR2 from the germline V gene are GTSNPN and SVGIG (reference sequence). The length of the CDR3 is 12 residues. Here the CDR3 reads CAWSGSGYGYTF. In DNA, the CDR3 is TGTGCCTGGAGTGGAAGCGGGTATGGCTACACCTTC.

This chain uses TRBV5-1 with TRBJ2-5; D unresolved. The end of the DNA is better explained by TRBJ2-7, so the J call may be wrong. The CDR3 covers 13 residues. The germline V gene has CDR1 SGHRS and CDR2 YFSETQ. CDR3 in DNA: TGCGCCAGCAGCGTCCCCTGGGCCTACGAGCAGTACTTC. Translated: CASSVPWAYEQYF.